This T cell receptor (beta chain) was profiled in a study of T cell responses to AZD1222 COVID-19 vaccine. Study findings and constraints: Spike as a whole was targeted by vaccine-associated CD4 TCRs, dominant at 160-218 and 743-854.

This clone has just one count. The antigen is unknown. Germline V gene lookup returns CDR1 SGHAT and CDR2 FQNNGV. Trimming stripped 7 bases from V and 4 bases from J, with 18 bases between. The CDR3 sequence is 15 residues long. Clones were read by immunoSEQ multiplex PCR, and TCRdb kept only the in-frame ones, dropping some. The sample carries some 31,000 clones, around 87% recorded once. The chain couples TRBV11-2 to TRBJ2-3; a weak D match, TRBD1 (5 bases). The source material was peripheral blood, sampled 28 days after the second AZD1222 dose. This TCR came from an adult who received the AZD1222 COVID-19 vaccine. The DNA of the CDR3 is TGTGCCAGCACCCCCAGGGCCGGGTACGCAGATACGCAGTATTTT. Encoded protein: CASTPRAGYADTQYF. Full variable domain (missing parts from reference TRBV11-2 and TRBJ2-3): EAGVAQSPRYKIIEKRQSVAFWCNPISGHATLYWYQQILGQGPKLLIQFQNNGVVDDSQLPKDRFSAERLKGVDSTLKIQPAKLEDSAVYLCASTPRAGYADTQYFGPGTRLTVL.